Described below is a single T cell receptor (beta chain) sequence and its context. Its specificity is not known. V lost 8 bases, J lost 6 bases, and 6 bases stayed unmatched. The CDR3 is 12 amino acids. Germline lookup yields CDR1 LNHDA and CDR2 SQIVND (reference sequence). From RNA transcripts, TCR beta CDR3 regions were amplified. First-round RT-PCR targeting the TCR CDR3 was performed with the HTBI primer set. TCRdb re-called the multiplex PCR reads through MiXCR, storing one row per CDR3 protein. The sample records about 540,000 distinct CDR3 sequences, more than 45% being singletons. The data were taken from a study of T cells in Graves' hyperthyroidism and ophthalmopathy. General study points: The blood repertoire included most of the expanded thyroid clonotypes above 0.001.

The chain employs TRBV19 and TRBJ1-1; 7 bases match TRBD1. Sequenced sample: peripheral blood or thyroid tissue (not recorded which). The source of this sequence is a woman aged 18 to 35 with Graves' hyperthyroidism. Here the CDR3 DNA reads TGTGCCAGTGGAACGACAGGGTCTGAAGCTTTCTTT. This translates into CASGTTGSEAFF.